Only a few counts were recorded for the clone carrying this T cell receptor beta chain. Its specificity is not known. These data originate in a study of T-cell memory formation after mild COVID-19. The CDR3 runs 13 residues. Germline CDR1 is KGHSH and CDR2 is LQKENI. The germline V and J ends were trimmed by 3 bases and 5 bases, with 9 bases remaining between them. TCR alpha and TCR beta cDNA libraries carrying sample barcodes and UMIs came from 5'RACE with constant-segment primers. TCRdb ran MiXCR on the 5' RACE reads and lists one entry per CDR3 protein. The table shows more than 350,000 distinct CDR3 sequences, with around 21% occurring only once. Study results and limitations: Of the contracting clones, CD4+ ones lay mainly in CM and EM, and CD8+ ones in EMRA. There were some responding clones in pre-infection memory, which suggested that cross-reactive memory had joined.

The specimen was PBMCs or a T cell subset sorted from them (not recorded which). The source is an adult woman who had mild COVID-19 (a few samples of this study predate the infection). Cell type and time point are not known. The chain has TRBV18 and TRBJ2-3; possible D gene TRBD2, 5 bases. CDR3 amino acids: CASSPPGRDTQYF. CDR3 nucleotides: TGTGCCAGCTCACCCCCTGGGAGAGATACGCAGTATTTT.